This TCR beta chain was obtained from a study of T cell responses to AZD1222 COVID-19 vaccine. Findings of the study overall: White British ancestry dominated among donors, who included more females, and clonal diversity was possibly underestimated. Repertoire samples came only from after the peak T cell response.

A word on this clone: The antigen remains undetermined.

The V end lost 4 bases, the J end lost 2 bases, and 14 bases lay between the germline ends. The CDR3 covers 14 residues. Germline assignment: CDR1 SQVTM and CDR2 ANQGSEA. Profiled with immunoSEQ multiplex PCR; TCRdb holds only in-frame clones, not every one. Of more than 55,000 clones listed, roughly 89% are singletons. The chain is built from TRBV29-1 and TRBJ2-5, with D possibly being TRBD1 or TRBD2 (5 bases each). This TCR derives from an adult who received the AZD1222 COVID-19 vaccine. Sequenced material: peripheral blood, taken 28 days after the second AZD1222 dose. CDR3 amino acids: CSVGLVGEQETQYF. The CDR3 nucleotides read TGCAGCGTTGGCCTGGTGGGGGAACAAGAGACCCAGTACTTC.